This T cell receptor beta chain is from a study of blood T cell repertoires in COVID-19. Study in general: Some COVID-19 samples were acute and others convalescent; all came from the United States, Italy and Spain. In each case, the material was cDNA or gDNA derived from T cells, B-cell-depleted T cells, or PBMCs.

This CDR3 contains 15 residues. V shed 3 bases and J shed 0 bases, with 11 bases lying between them. Looked up from germline, CDR1 is LNHDA and CDR2 is SQIVND (reference sequence). Per the authors' pipeline: From reference gene primer amplification, estimates of nucleated cell counts were derived. TCRdb's table, derived via immunoSEQ multiplex PCR, lists solely in-frame clones and lacks some. Clonal size and the V and J genes are those of that table, whereas D and trimming came from the DNA. Here the sample spans more than 30,000 clones, around 86% being singletons. Specimen: peripheral blood. V is TRBV19 and J is TRBJ1-1; D remains ambiguous. The clonotype originates from a middle-aged man with active or convalescent COVID-19. CDR3 region: CASSIGQTLNTEAFF. For the CDR3, the DNA is TGTGCCAGTAGTATTGGGCAGACCCTGAACACTGAAGCTTTCTTT.